The entry below gives a single T cell receptor (beta chain) sequence along with its context. Authors' analysis steps: Amplification of reference gene primers was used by the study to estimate nucleated cell counts. TCRdb's copy holds only in-frame clones and misses some; the assay was immunoSEQ multiplex PCR. From that table come the V and J calls and clone size; the DNA was used to work out D and trimming. Of just over 650,000 clones listed, over 80% are singletons. There are 16 residues in the CDR3. The germline V gene has CDR1 SGHKS and CDR2 YYEKEE (reference sequence). V trimming: 4 bases; J trimming: 3 bases; junction bases outside the gene matches: 5. The sample comes from a study of blood T cell repertoires in COVID-19. In the study overall: PBMCs, B-cell-depleted T cells, or T cells provided the cDNA or gDNA that made up the material.

The sequence was obtained from a woman in her late teens or twenties with acute or convalescent COVID-19. Sequencing was carried out using peripheral blood. The chain carries TRBV5-5 and TRBJ2-1; 12 nucleotides match TRBD2. The CDR3 is CASSPLAGGLYNEQFF. As DNA, the CDR3 is TGTGCCAGCAGCCCACTAGCGGGGGGACTCTACAATGAGCAGTTCTTC.